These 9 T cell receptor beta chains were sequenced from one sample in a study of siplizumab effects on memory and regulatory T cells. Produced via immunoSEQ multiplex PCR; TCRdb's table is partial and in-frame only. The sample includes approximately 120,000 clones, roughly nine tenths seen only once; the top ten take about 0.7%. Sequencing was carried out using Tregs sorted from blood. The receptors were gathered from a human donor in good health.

DNA of the CDR3: TGTGCCAGCAGCGTAGGGGTAGGGTATGGCTACACCTTC. It yields the protein CASSVGVGYGYTF. V usage is TRBV9 and J usage is TRBJ1-2; D remains unclear. With 0 bases removed from V and 5 bases from J, the gap between germline ends came to 8 bases. The CDR3 spans 13 residues. The germline gives CDR1 SGDLS, CDR2 YYNGEE. Full variable domain (rest looked up from reference TRBV9 and TRBJ1-2): DSGVTQTPKHLITATGQRVTLRCSPRSGDLSVYWYQQSLDQGLQFLIQYYNGEERAKGNILERFSAQQFPDLHSELNLSSLELGDSALYFCASSVGVGYGYTFGSGTRLTVV.

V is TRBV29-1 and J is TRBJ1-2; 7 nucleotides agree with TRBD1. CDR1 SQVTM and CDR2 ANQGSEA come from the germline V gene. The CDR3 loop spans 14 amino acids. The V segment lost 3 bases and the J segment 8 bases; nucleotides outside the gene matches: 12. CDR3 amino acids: CSVEKQTGKQGYTF. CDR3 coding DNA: TGCAGCGTTGAGAAGCAGACAGGGAAGCAGGGCTACACCTTC.

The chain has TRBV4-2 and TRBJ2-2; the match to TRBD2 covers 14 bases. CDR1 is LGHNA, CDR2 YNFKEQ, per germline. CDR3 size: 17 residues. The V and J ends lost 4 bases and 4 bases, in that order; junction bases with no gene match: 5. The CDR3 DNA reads TGTGCCAGCAGCCTGACTAGCGGGGGGGCCGGCACCGGGGAGCTGTTTTTT. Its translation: CASSLTSGGAGTGELFF.

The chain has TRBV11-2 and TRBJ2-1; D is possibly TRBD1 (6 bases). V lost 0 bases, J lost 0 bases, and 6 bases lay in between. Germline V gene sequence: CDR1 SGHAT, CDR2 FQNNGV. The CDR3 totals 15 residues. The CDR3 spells CASSLEGGSYNEQFF. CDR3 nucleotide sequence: TGTGCCAGCAGCTTAGAAGGGGGCTCCTACAATGAGCAGTTCTTC. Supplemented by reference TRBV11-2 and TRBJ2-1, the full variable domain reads EAGVAQSPRYKIIEKRQSVAFWCNPISGHATLYWYQQILGQGPKLLIQFQNNGVVDDSQLPKDRFSAERLKGVDSTLKIQPAKLEDSAVYLCASSLEGGSYNEQFFGPGTRLTVL.

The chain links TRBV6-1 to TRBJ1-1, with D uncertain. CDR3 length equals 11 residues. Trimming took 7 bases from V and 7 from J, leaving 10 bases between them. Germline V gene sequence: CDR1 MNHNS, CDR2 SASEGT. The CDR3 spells CASTRPSEAFF. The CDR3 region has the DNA TGTGCCAGCACCCGACCCAGTGAAGCTTTCTTT.

The DNA of the CDR3 is TGTGCCAGCAGGGGGACTAGCGGGACCTACGAGCAGTACTTC. This gives the protein CASRGTSGTYEQYF. This chain uses TRBV28 with TRBJ2-7; 13 bases are shared with TRBD2. The CDR3 has 14 residues. From germline, CDR1 is MDHEN and CDR2 SYDVKM. V was clipped by 6 bases and J by 2 bases; unmatched bases: 1.

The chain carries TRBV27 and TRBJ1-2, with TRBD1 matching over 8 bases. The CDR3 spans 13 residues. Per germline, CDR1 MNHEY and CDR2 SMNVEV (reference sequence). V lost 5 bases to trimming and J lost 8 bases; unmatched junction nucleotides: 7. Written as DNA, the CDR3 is TGTGCCAGCAGTGGACAGGGAATCGCAGGCTACACCTTC. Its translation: CASSGQGIAGYTF.

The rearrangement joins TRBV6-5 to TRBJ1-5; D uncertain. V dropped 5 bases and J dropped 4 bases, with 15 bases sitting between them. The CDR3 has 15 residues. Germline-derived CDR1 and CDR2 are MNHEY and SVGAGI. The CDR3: CASSVQQPANQPQHF. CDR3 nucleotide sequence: TGTGCCAGCAGTGTACAGCAGCCTGCTAATCAGCCCCAGCATTTT.

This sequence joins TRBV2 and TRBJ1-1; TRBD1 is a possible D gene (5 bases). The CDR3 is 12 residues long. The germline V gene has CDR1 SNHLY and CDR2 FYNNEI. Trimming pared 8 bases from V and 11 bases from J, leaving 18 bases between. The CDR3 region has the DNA TGTGCCAGCGTGTTCGGGGGTCTTGATGCTTTCTTT. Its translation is CASVFGGLDAFF.